This paragraph reports one T cell receptor (beta chain). The antigen remains unidentified. The source of the sample is a study of T cell responses to AZD1222 COVID-19 vaccine. Study findings and constraints: Most donors were white British, females outnumbered males, and clonal diversity was possibly underestimated. Of the AZD1222 recipients, only five to seven were seropositive at baseline. When two AZD1222 doses had been given, Spike-specific TCR breadth and depth rose. In the spike-specific TCR repertoire, nearly half reportedly target unmutated variant regions.

The germline gives CDR1 WNHNN, CDR2 SYGVQD (reference sequence). Trimming pared 5 bases from V and 7 bases from J, leaving 9 bases between. This CDR3 spans 12 amino acids. Here immunoSEQ multiplex PCR was the method, and the copy in TCRdb shows in-frame clones only, minus some. The sample includes about 140,000 clones, roughly 92% of them seen just once. This sequence joins TRBV10-1 and TRBJ2-1, with D tentatively TRBD2 (5 bases). Sequencing used peripheral blood, obtained on day 0 of AZD1222 vaccination. This TCR derives from an adult in good health. The CDR3 nucleotides read TGCGCCAGCAGTAGCGGCGGGAATGAGCAGTTCTTC. This sequence encodes CASSSGGNEQFF.